The present T cell receptor (beta chain) was sequenced within a study of OX40 agonist ivuxolimab in advanced cancers. Method: immunoSEQ multiplex PCR; TCRdb's copy keeps in-frame clones and lacks some. This table has under 65,000 clones, approximately 90% appearing once. V trimming: 2 bases; J trimming: 4 bases; junction bases outside the gene matches: 5. The CDR3 is 15 residues long. CDR1 is SGHVS and CDR2 is FNYEAQ in the germline V gene. The chain has TRBV7-6 and TRBJ2-3, with 8 bases matching TRBD2. The sequence was obtained from an adult with an advanced solid tumor such as melanoma, head and neck, liver or kidney cancer. Sequenced here: CD4+ or CD8+ T cells sorted from blood, sampled in a trial of the OX40 agonist ivuxolimab. In DNA, the CDR3 is TGTGCCAGCAGCTTAAACGGGGGGGCGTCAGATACGCAGTATTTT. It is translated as CASSLNGGASDTQYF.